This entry describes one T cell receptor (beta chain). The specificity of this receptor is unknown. Within one base of it there is no much larger clone, and no base qualities were kept. The record originates from a study of vaccination and CD4 T cells after COVID-19 (dated by TCRdb to 2022 to 2024). Regarding the study in general: Convalescent patients had a positive SARS-CoV-2 result on nasal swab PCR, and of these patients, nine had mild disease and one had severe disease. In around nine COVID-19 convalescent patients and several infection-naive healthy vaccine recipients, the spike-specific CD4+ TCR repertoire before mRNA vaccination was compared with the repertoire after mRNA vaccination. For stimulating the cultures, overlapping spike peptide pools were used, derived from SARS-CoV-2 as well as from the common cold coronaviruses HCoV-NL63, HCoV-OC43 and HCoV-229E. Post-vaccine blood samples were taken a median of about 70 days after the second vaccine dose, with a range of 14 to 241 days. Post-COVID blood samples were collected from convalescent patients a median of around 100 days after diagnosis, with a range of roughly 35 to 170 days. Participants received two doses of either the Pfizer-BioNTech BNT162b2 vaccine (n=8) or the Moderna mRNA-1273 vaccine (n=2). In the convalescent cohort there were six males and four females, among whom were two Hispanic individuals, seven Caucasians, two Asians and one multiracial person. Control cultures used a CEFX viral epitope pool as positive control, an HIV-1 Nef peptide pool as negative control, or no peptide.

Overall study results and their limits: Nearly all vaccine-specific clones in convalescent patients (304 of 307) were mono-reactive for SARS-CoV-2 spike rather than cross-reactive with common cold coronaviruses. Among the post-vaccine SARS-CoV-2-reactive clones in convalescent patients, a median around 85% showed up only after vaccination, which suggests vaccine-specific priming. An increase in the median number of SARS-CoV-2-reactive clonotypes from 21 after infection to roughly 38 after vaccination was observed, but the change was not found to be significant. Only a relatively small number of convalescent patients were included in the study, and early timepoints following natural infection were not analyzed.

Libraries were built with PCR. TCR sequencing of DNA from cultured CD4+ T cells used the Oncomine TCR Beta short-read assay at the Johns Hopkins FTIC core. Genomic DNA was extracted from the cultured CD4+ T cells with the QIAamp micro DNA kit. Oncomine TCR Beta libraries made from cultured CD4+ T cells were pooled using unique dual indexes and sequenced on an Illumina iSeq 100. For the original study's pipeline: Non-productive sequences were filtered out, and CDR3s that did not start with C, did not end with F or W, or were shorter than 7 amino acids were discarded. The MANAFEST web application was used to identify antigen-specific clonotypes by comparing peptide-stimulated wells against reference wells and other culture wells. For a clone to be called positive, the clone needed an FDR below 0.05, an odds ratio above 5, and a productive frequency above 0.1% in at least two of three replicate wells. Clonotypes that were significantly expanded in both SARS-CoV-2 spike wells and at least one common cold coronavirus spike condition were defined as cross-reactive. Similarity between CDR3 sequences was evaluated in R version 3.6.1 using Levenshtein distances (stringdist) and unrooted phylogenetic trees (ape). In-frame beta chains were kept once TCRdb had trimmed the public reads at Q25 with fastp and called clones with MiXCR. Records with the same CDR3 protein are collapsed into one entry carrying the most frequent genes and DNA. What appears here as the V and J calls and clone size reflects TCRdb's work, not the paper's. The sample contains several thousand distinct CDR3 sequences, less than 85% of them found a single time. The ten largest account for around 15% of the sample.

From the cysteine through the phenylalanine, the CDR3 covers 11 amino acids. The only DNA kept is the CDR3, 33 bases in frame from the first base. The CDR1 and CDR2 encoded by the germline V gene are MNHEY and SVGEGT. The germline ends are 8 bases apart after V is trimmed by 8 bases and J by 4 bases. The intended sense of this specimen's treatment or condition label: roughly ten-day PBMC culture with coronavirus spike peptide pools or control peptides (ViraFEST assay). The ViraFEST assay was used in the study, in which antigen-specific T cells were expanded with peptide pools and expanded clonotypes were subsequently identified by TCR sequencing. The convalescent patients' positive SARS-CoV-2 PCR tests were from March to December 2020, which was before the Alpha, Beta and Delta variants emerged in the United States. PBMCs were cultured at around 2.2 million per well in IMDM supplemented with 5% human AB serum and 8.5 to 10 IU/ml IL-2, with approximately 10 ug/ml peptide pools added. Half of the culture medium was replaced with fresh IL-2-containing medium on days 3 and 7. CD4+ T cells were isolated after 10 days of culture through negative selection using the EasySep CD4+ T cell isolation kit. Ficoll-Paque Plus gradient centrifugation was used to isolate PBMCs from whole blood, and the isolated PBMCs were then either used fresh or cryopreserved at -140C. Culture conditions were generally each tested in triplicate wells.

The origin of this receptor is a human donor who had recovered from COVID-19. The V gene is TRBV6-2 or TRBV6-3 and the J gene is TRBJ1-2; matching of 5 bases hints at TRBD1 as the D gene. The sample consisted of CD4+ T cells from blood, cultured in vitro. The nucleotide sequence is TGTGCCAGCGGGACCTTCTATGGCTACACCTTC. Its translation is CASGTFYGYTF.